This passage covers 13 T cell receptor beta chains from one sample sequenced in a study of T cell responses to AZD1222 COVID-19 vaccine. Repertoires were generated with immunoSEQ multiplex PCR, while TCRdb's copy carries only in-frame clones and drops some. The sample lists 120,000 to 150,000 clones, around 90% occurring once. Sequences were derived from peripheral blood, sampled 28 days after the second dose of the MenACWY control vaccine. The receptor set was obtained from an adult who received the MenACWY meningococcal vaccine as a control.

Turning to this clone: Other DNA sequences in the same sample also yield this CDR3. The rearrangement links TRBV7-2 to TRBJ1-1, with a tentative D call TRBD1 (6 bases). This CDR3 comprises 13 residues. The germline V gene has CDR1 SGHTA and CDR2 FQGNSA. V was cut by 3 bases and J by 3 bases, with 8 bases left in between. CDR3 protein: CASSFYRDTEAFF. CDR3 nucleotides: TGTGCCAGCAGCTTCTACAGGGACACTGAAGCTTTCTTT.

The V gene is TRBV28, the J gene TRBJ2-4, with a weak D call TRBD1 (6 bases). Deletions cut 5 bases from V and 0 bases from J, with 11 bases between. CDR1 and CDR2 from the germline V gene are MDHEN and SYDVKM. The CDR3 runs to 15 residues. The CDR3 is CASSIGQLAKNIQYF. CDR3 coding DNA: TGTGCCAGCAGTATTGGACAGCTAGCCAAAAACATTCAGTACTTC. Full variable domain (missing parts from reference TRBV28 and TRBJ2-4): DVKVTQSSRYLVKRTGEKVFLECVQDMDHENMFWYRQDPGLGLRLIYFSYDVKMKEKGDIPEGYSVSREKKERFSLILESASTNQTSMYLCASSIGQLAKNIQYFGAGTRLSVL.

This rearrangement joins TRBV3-1 (or the pseudogene TRBV3-2) to TRBJ1-1; D gene unclear. The CDR3 is 12 residues long. Trimming shortened V by 1 base and J by 8 bases, and 8 bases separated the two germline ends. CDR1 and CDR2 from the germline V gene are LGHDT and YNNKEL (reference sequence). For the CDR3, the DNA is TGTGCCAGCAGCCAAGGGGCCAGAGAAGCTTTCTTT. Its protein product is CASSQGAREAFF.

The genes are TRBV7-8 and TRBJ1-3; D call uncertain. This CDR3 is 15 amino acids long. V lost 1 base to trimming and J lost 4 bases, with 11 bases between them. Germline CDR1 is SGHVS and CDR2 is FQNEAQ. This CDR3 is CASSLGWPFGNTIYF. The CDR3 nucleotides are TGTGCCAGCAGCTTAGGATGGCCATTCGGAAACACCATATATTTT. The variable domain in full, with the rest retrieved from reference TRBV7-8 and TRBJ1-3, is GAGVSQSPRYKVAKRGQDVALRCDPISGHVSLFWYQQALGQGPEFLTYFQNEAQLDKSGLPSDRFFAERPEGSVSTLKIQRTQQEDSAVYLCASSLGWPFGNTIYFGEGSWLTVV.

This clone was counted once. The chain joins TRBV11-3 to TRBJ2-7; D perhaps matches TRBD1 (5 bases). The germline V gene has CDR1 SGHNT and CDR2 YENEEA. Trimming cost V 7 bases and J 4 bases, with 14 bases left between them. There are 13 residues in the CDR3. Here the CDR3 reads CASNAQGRYEQYF. CDR3 bases: TGTGCCAGCAATGCCCAGGGCAGGTACGAGCAGTACTTC.

The chain uses TRBV5-5 and TRBJ1-1, with a weak D call TRBD1 (6 bases). This CDR3 is 17 amino acids long. CDR1 and CDR2 (germline): SGHKS, YYEKEE (reference sequence). V was pared by 0 bases and J by 1 base, with 16 bases between. The CDR3 spells CASSLVRFGTPNTEAFF. In DNA form, the CDR3 reads TGTGCCAGCAGCTTGGTTCGGTTCGGGACACCGAACACTGAAGCTTTCTTT.

This chain links TRBV4-2 with TRBJ1-4; D is undetermined. CDR1 is LGHNA, CDR2 YNFKEQ, per germline. The V end lost 0 bases, the J end lost 8 bases, and 16 bases lay between the germline ends. The CDR3 has 16 amino acids. CDR3 in amino acids: CASSQDMGRRAEKLFF. CDR3 coding DNA: TGTGCCAGCAGCCAAGATATGGGGAGAAGGGCGGAAAAACTGTTTTTT.

This CDR3 is CASSWTSGSDTQYF. CDR3 nucleotides: TGTGCCAGCAGTTGGACTAGCGGGAGTGATACGCAGTATTTT. The chain carries TRBV2 and TRBJ2-3, with 13 bases matching TRBD2. The CDR3 is made up of 14 amino acids. In germline, CDR1 is SNHLY, CDR2 FYNNEI. The V gene end was trimmed by 5 bases and the J gene end by 6 bases; junction bases not matched to a gene: 2. Drawing the rest from reference TRBV2 and TRBJ2-3, the complete variable domain is EPEVTQTPSHQVTQMGQEVILRCVPISNHLYFYWYRQILGQKVEFLVSFYNNEISEKSEIFDDQFSVERPDGSNFTLKIRSTKLEDSAMYFCASSWTSGSDTQYFGPGTRLTVL.

The chain has TRBV5-6 and TRBJ2-3, with TRBD2 matching over 8 bases. V lost 0 bases to trimming and J lost 0 bases; unmatched junction nucleotides: 6. The CDR3 totals 17 residues. Per germline, CDR1 SGHDT and CDR2 YYEEEE. The CDR3 sequence: CASSLGSASGSTDTQYF. CDR3 nucleotide sequence: TGTGCCAGCAGCTTGGGTTCGGCTAGCGGGAGCACAGATACGCAGTATTTT.

This sequence joins TRBV7-9 and TRBJ2-7; D is ambiguous. Trimming removed 5 bases at V and 3 bases at J, with 8 bases between. Germline-derived CDR1 and CDR2 are SEHNR and FQNEAQ (reference sequence). CDR3 size: 12 residues. CDR3 DNA: TGTGCCAGCAGCCTTAGTGGCTACGAGCAGTACTTC. It specifies CASSLSGYEQYF.

Turning to this clone: A read error may produce the germline difference seen at one junction end. J is TRBJ1-1 and V is TRBV7-7; D is possibly TRBD1 (6 bases). Germline V lookup: CDR1 SSHAT, CDR2 FNYEAQ (reference sequence). The CDR3 totals 14 residues. CDR3 loop: CASSRLTGNTEAFF. Written as DNA, the CDR3 is TGTGCTAGCAGTCGCCTGACAGGGAACACTGAAGCTTTCTTT.

The chain joins TRBV1 to TRBJ1-5. TRBV1 is a documented pseudogene. This CDR3 contains 19 residues. The CDR3 sequence: CTSSQDRMAGRTSNQPQHF. The CDR3 DNA sequence: TGCACCAGCAGCCAAGATAGGATGGCGGGGCGAACAAGCAATCAGCCCCAGCATTTT.

V and J are TRBV24-1 and TRBJ2-3, with a weak D call TRBD1 (6 bases). Trimming took off 4 bases at V and 2 bases at J, with 15 bases between the two ends. The CDR3 is 16 amino acids. Germline values: CDR1 KGHDR, CDR2 SFDVKD. CDR3 protein: CATSDQGGVATDTQYF. In nucleotides, the CDR3 is TGTGCCACCAGTGACCAAGGGGGAGTTGCCACAGATACGCAGTATTTT.